Listed below are T cell receptor beta chains from one sample, sequenced in a study of cytomegalovirus exposure and HLA in healthy donors. Here immunoSEQ multiplex PCR was the method, and the copy in TCRdb shows in-frame clones only, minus some. Of 150,000 to 180,000 clones detected, around 74% appear once; the ten largest clones hold about 1.3%. The specimen was PBMCs. Receptors originate from a man between 18 and 35 years old in good health and CMV-seronegative. The CDR3 runs from the conserved cysteine through the conserved F or W. Expanded clones are given a class, and other clones once, few, many or no size at all.

TRBV7-9	TRBJ2-5	NA	CASSLTGGSQETQYF
TRBV7-2	TRBJ2-2	few	CASSFTSVNTGELFF
TRBV6-5	TRBJ1-1	NA	CASSYITGGQGEAFF
TRBV27	TRBJ1-5	NA	CASRIGGTDQPQHF
TRBV18	TRBJ2-1	NA	CASSPLAGTFNEQFF
TRBV27	TRBJ2-7	NA	CASSFGLVSERYEQYF
TRBV9	TRBJ2-3	NA	CASSVGGADTQYF
TRBV10-3	TRBJ1-2	NA	CAISDLGAGASGYTF
TRBV5-1	TRBJ1-2	NA	CASSVGQGYGYTF
TRBV6-1	TRBJ2-2	NA	CASSRSRTGELFF
TRBV7-9	TRBJ1-2	NA	CASSSSAGPSPPSYGYTF